The 2 T cell receptor beta chains listed next were all sequenced from one sample in a study of tissue T cells after allogeneic stem cell transplantation. TCRdb's copy holds only in-frame clones and misses some; the assay was immunoSEQ multiplex PCR. Among about 22,000 clones listed, roughly 72% were seen once. The sample comprised spleen. The receptors derive from a female BALB/c mouse in good health. Mouse MHC haplotype: H2-d.

As for this clone: Gene names denote mouse genes. Read coverage stops 1 residue before the CDR3 terminus; the germline J gene supplies the remainder. The chain combines TRBV13-1 with TRBJ1-1; D is unclear. The V end was cut by 3 bases, the J end by 0 bases, with 3 bases between. This CDR3 has 12 residues. The V gene's germline CDR1 is NSHNY and CDR2 SYGAGN. The CDR3 is CASSGTNTEVFF. The sequenced part of the CDR3 DNA is TGTGCCAGCAGTGGGACAAACACAGAAGTCTTC.

With regard to this clone: Gene names refer to mouse genes. Coverage ceases 1 residue before the CDR3 finishes, and the germline J gene fills in the end. The chain links TRBV4 to TRBJ2-1; TRBD1 agrees at 8 bases. V lost 6 bases and J lost 3; bases outside the gene matches: 1. The germline V gene has CDR1 LGHDT and CDR2 YNNKQL (reference sequence). The CDR3 is 13 amino acids. The sequenced part of the CDR3 DNA is TGTGCCAGCAGAACAGGGGGCTATGCTGAGCAGTTC. Translating it yields CASRTGGYAEQF. From start to end, the CDR3 is CASRTGGYAEQFF.